Shown below are 22 T cell receptor beta chains from a single sample sequenced in a study of breast tumors, draining lymph nodes, adjacent tissues. The lymph nodes were axillary draining lymph nodes from breast cancer patients. MiXCR, applied by TCRdb to the multiplex PCR reads, yields one record per CDR3 protein. The sample consists of about 180,000 distinct CDR3 sequences, 33% of them appearing once. Sequences were obtained from axillary lymph node tissue. These receptors were taken from a female donor with breast cancer. Some clones in this sample may be carry-over from other donors' samples.

This clonotype appeared many times. It may be a read error: a sequence one base away is much more abundant. The CDR3 region has the DNA TGCAGTGCTAGAGACAGCGGGAGTTACACTGAGCAGTTCTTC. Translating gives CSARDSGSYTEQFF. The rearrangement uses TRBV20-1 and TRBJ2-1, with 8 nucleotides matching TRBD2. This CDR3 comprises 14 residues. In germline, CDR1 is DFQATT, CDR2 SNEGSKA (reference sequence).

This clonotype has ten or more counts. The chain recombines TRBV19 with TRBJ2-1; D might be TRBD1 (6 bases). CDR1 and CDR2 (germline): LNHDA, SQIVND (reference sequence). Deletions cut 3 bases from V and 5 bases from J, with 8 bases between. The CDR3 runs 13 residues. The CDR3 is CASSINRDNEQFF. In DNA form, the CDR3 reads TGTGCCAGTAGTATCAACAGGGACAATGAGCAGTTCTTC.

This clonotype was recorded many times. This may arise from a read error, as a much more abundant clone is one base away. CDR3 sequence (DNA): TGTGCCAGCAGCCAAGATAGGCCACCGGATGAGCAGTCCTTC. Translated: CASSQDRPPDEQSF. The genes are TRBV14 and TRBJ2-1; D not resolved. Germline CDR1 and CDR2: SGHDN and FVKESK. The CDR3 length is 14 residues.

The chain links TRBV5-4 to TRBJ2-1, with 11 nucleotides matching TRBD2. Per the germline V gene, CDR1 is SGHNT and CDR2 is YYREEE (reference sequence). Trimming removed 4 bases from V and 2 bases from J; junction bases left unmatched: 8. This CDR3 is 17 amino acids long. The CDR3 reads CASSPEIAGGPYNEQFF. DNA of the CDR3: TGTGCCAGCAGCCCGGAAATAGCGGGAGGGCCCTACAATGAGCAGTTCTTC.

V and J are TRBV30 and TRBJ1-4; possible D gene TRBD1, 5 bases. V gave up 1 base and J gave up 7 bases, with 25 bases separating them. The CDR3 length is 18 residues. Germline CDR1 GTSNPN, CDR2 SVGIG (reference sequence). The CDR3 is CAWSARQPATGGIEKLFF. Here the CDR3 DNA reads TGTGCCTGGAGTGCACGGCAGCCGGCCACCGGGGGTATTGAAAAACTGTTTTTT.

This clonotype was picked up many times. The rearrangement uses TRBV7-8 and TRBJ1-2; D may be TRBD1 (5 bases). The CDR3 is 15 amino acids. From germline, CDR1 is SGHVS and CDR2 FQNEAQ. Trimming cost V 0 bases and J 0 bases, with 8 bases left between them. CDR3 sequence (DNA): TGTGCCAGCAGCTTAGCAGGGACCCCTAACTATGGCTACACCTTC. The encoded protein is CASSLAGTPNYGYTF.

On this clonotype itself: The conserved phenylalanine or tryptophan normally closing the CDR3 is absent here, so this likely arose from a read error. This CDR3 reads CASTAGISYEQYL. CDR3 coding DNA: TGTGCCAGCACAGCGGGAATCTCCTACGAGCAGTACCTC. V usage is TRBV18 and J usage is TRBJ2-7, with 7 bases matching TRBD2. The germline V gene encodes CDR1 KGHSH and CDR2 LQKENI. The CDR3 is 13 residues long. The V segment lost 8 bases and the J segment 0 bases; nucleotides outside the gene matches: 4.

This clonotype was detected ten times or more. V is TRBV10-3 and J is TRBJ2-7; D is uncertain. The V end was cut by 5 bases, the J end by 6 bases, with 11 bases between. Germline assignment: CDR1 ENHRY and CDR2 SYGVKD. The length of the CDR3 is 12 residues. This CDR3 is CAISHTVVEQYF. In DNA, the CDR3 is TGTGCCATCAGTCATACAGTCGTCGAGCAGTACTTC.

The gene calls are TRBV9 and TRBJ1-2; 8 bases map to TRBD1. After removal of 4 bases from V and 3 bases from J, the junction contained 5 bases not matched to a gene. CDR1 and CDR2 (germline): SGDLS, YYNGEE. The CDR3 runs 14 residues. CDR3 sequence: CASSTTGGHYGYTF. Here the CDR3 DNA reads TGTGCCAGCAGCACCACAGGGGGACACTATGGCTACACCTTC.

Many counts were recorded for this clonotype. The genes are TRBV7-2 and TRBJ2-1, with TRBD1 matching 11 bases. With V trimmed by 3 bases and J by 6 bases, 7 bases remained unmatched. Germline CDR1 and CDR2: SGHTA and FQGNSA. This CDR3 contains 16 residues. CDR3 coding DNA: TGTGCCAGCAGCTTTACTGGGACAGGGGGGGGCAATGAGCAGTTCTTC. This translates into CASSFTGTGGGNEQFF.

This clonotype was recorded many times. This chain uses TRBV24-1 with TRBJ2-1; D unresolved. The length of the CDR3 is 13 residues. CDR1 is KGHDR and CDR2 is SFDVKD in the germline V gene. The germline V and J ends were trimmed by 3 bases and 6 bases, with 8 bases remaining between them. CDR3 amino acids: CATSDGPINEQFF. The CDR3 DNA is TGTGCCACCAGTGATGGACCTATCAATGAGCAGTTCTTC.

This clonotype was detected many times. The J gene is TRBJ1-2, the V gene TRBV14; tentatively, D is TRBD1 (6 bases). V lost 5 bases, J lost 4 bases, and 11 bases lay in between. This CDR3 has 13 amino acids. Germline V gene sequence: CDR1 SGHDN, CDR2 FVKESK. CDR3 nucleotide sequence: TGTGCCAGCAGCACAAAGGGGGGCTATGGCTACACCTTC. It codes for CASSTKGGYGYTF.

About this clonotype itself: A much larger clone differs by one base, so this may be a read error. The chain links TRBV6-1 to TRBJ2-7; 7 positions agree with TRBD1. In germline, CDR1 is MNHNS, CDR2 SASEGT. The CDR3 runs 15 residues. CDR3 sequence: CAGSAQGTAPYEQYF. The CDR3 bases are TGTGCCGGCAGTGCTCAAGGGACAGCTCCCTACGAGCAGTACTTC.

With respect to this clonotype: An end of the junction does not agree with germline; a read error may underlie this. The gene calls are TRBV29-1 and TRBJ2-7; 7 nucleotides line up with TRBD2. Germline V gene data show CDR1 as SQVTM and CDR2 as ANQGSEA. This CDR3 comprises 16 residues. As DNA, the CDR3 is TGCAGCGTCGAAGGAACAATTCGGCGGGAGTTCGACGAGCAGTACTTC. Translating it yields CSVEGTIRREFDEQYF.

This clonotype turned up a few times. One base away lies a much larger clone, so this may be a sequencing read error. The chain is built from TRBV6-5 and TRBJ2-3, with D tentatively TRBD2 (6 bases). In germline, CDR1 is MNHEY, CDR2 SVGAGI. Trimming removed 5 bases from V and 0 bases from J, with 9 bases in between. This CDR3 is 14 amino acids long. Here the CDR3 reads CASSRGISTDTQYF. The CDR3 nucleotides read TGTGCCAGCAGTCGCGGGATCAGCACAGATACGCAGTATTTT.

In its sample, this clonotype was seen once. This chain uses TRBV10-3 with TRBJ2-3, with D possibly being TRBD1 or TRBD2 (5 bases each). The CDR3 runs 17 residues. The germline gives CDR1 ENHRY, CDR2 SYGVKD. Trimming removed 0 bases at V and 0 bases at J, with 13 bases between. The CDR3 bases are TGTGCCATCAGTGAGTCGACTCTGGGACCAAGCACAGATACGCAGTATTTT. Protein sequence: CAISESTLGPSTDTQYF.

This clonotype was counted ten times or more. The rearrangement joins TRBV20-1 to TRBJ2-7; 8 bases line up with TRBD2. The CDR3 sequence is 15 residues long. Trimming at V came to 5 bases and at J to 2 bases, leaving 11 bases not matched to a gene. CDR1 DFQATT and CDR2 SNEGSKA come from the germline V gene (reference sequence). This chain's CDR3 is CSADPGGAIPYEQYF. CDR3 nucleotide sequence: TGCAGTGCTGACCCCGGGGGGGCCATTCCCTACGAGCAGTACTTC.

This clonotype occurred many times. The rearrangement uses TRBV19 and TRBJ1-5; no definite D call. CDR1 LNHDA and CDR2 SQIVND come from the germline V gene (reference sequence). V lost 3 bases and J 0 bases, leaving 6 bases between the germline ends. The CDR3 extends over 14 amino acids. DNA for the CDR3: TGTGCCAGTAGTATTCGAAATAGCAATCAGCCCCAGCATTTT. Translating it yields CASSIRNSNQPQHF.

Comment on this clonotype: A much larger clone is a single base away; this may be a read error. The chain is built from TRBV6-2 or TRBV6-3 and TRBJ2-7; possibly TRBD2 for D (6 bases). V was shortened by 7 bases and J by 3 bases, with 7 bases between the two germline ends. Germline lookup yields CDR1 MNHEY and CDR2 SVGEGT. The CDR3 length is 11 residues. The chain's CDR3 is CASTGLYEQYF. The DNA for the CDR3 is TGTGCCAGCACGGGACTCTACGAGCAGTACTTC.

This clonotype was recorded many times. At one end, the junction sequence differs from germline, possibly due to a read error. The V gene is TRBV14, the J gene TRBJ2-5; D might be TRBD1 (5 bases). The CDR3 is 14 amino acids. Germline CDR1 is SGHDN and CDR2 is FVKESK. DNA of the CDR3: TGTGCCAGCAGCCCTAGACAGCGTCAAGAGACCCAGTCCTTC. Residues: CASSPRQRQETQSF.

In its sample, this clonotype was seen many times. V usage is TRBV6-2 or TRBV6-3 and J usage is TRBJ1-5; no reliable D call. Trimming shortened V by 8 bases and J by 5 bases, and 19 bases separated the two germline ends. This CDR3 is built from 15 residues. The germline gives CDR1 MNHEY, CDR2 SVGEGT. This chain's CDR3 is CASLPTGKTYQPQHF. The CDR3 coding sequence is TGTGCCAGCCTTCCGACCGGGAAAACATATCAGCCCCAGCATTTT.

This clonotype came up many times. J is TRBJ2-1 and V is TRBV30; weak D call: TRBD2 (6 bases). CDR3 length equals 14 residues. The V end lost 8 bases, the J end lost 7 bases, and 21 bases lay between the germline ends. Germline V gene lookup returns CDR1 GTSNPN and CDR2 SVGIG (reference sequence). The CDR3 sequence is CATKQDYYRNEQFF. In DNA, the CDR3 is TGTGCCACTAAGCAGGACTATTATCGGAATGAGCAGTTCTTC. Drawing the rest from reference TRBV30 and TRBJ2-1, the complete variable domain is SQTIHQWPATLVQPVGSPLSLECTVEGTSNPNLYWYRQAAGRGLQLLFYSVGIGQISSEVPQNLSASRPQDRQFILSSKKLLLSDSGFYLCATKQDYYRNEQFFGPGTRLTVL.